This TCR beta chain was sequenced in a study of blood T cells in healthy people across ages. The overall study: Per two T cells, about one barcoded beta molecule was captured through template switching.

As regards this clonotype: The antigen is undetermined.

The germline CDR1 and CDR2 sequences are MNHNY and SVGAGI (reference sequence). The V end was cut by 5 bases, the J end by 7 bases, with 20 bases between. The CDR3 covers 16 residues. Primers used in a second PCR of roughly 7 to 12 cycles were a sample-barcoded 5' primer and a J-beta primer mix. Each cDNA molecule carried a tag from a template-switch adaptor that contained 12 random nucleotides. From the 5' RACE reads, TCRdb called clonotypes with MiXCR, one entry per CDR3 protein. This table holds roughly 2 million distinct CDR3 sequences, roughly 50% found once. Every sample gave at least 6 micrograms of total RNA when it was extracted. Study-level points and caveats: Naive and antigen-experienced cells could not be conclusively compared, given unsorted PBMCs.

This clonotype was sampled from a woman aged 40 to 49 in good health. Sequencing was done on a sample of blood. J is TRBJ1-4 and V is TRBV6-6; D unclear. DNA of the CDR3: TGTGCCAGCAGTCCGGCCGTTGGCCCAGAGGCTGAAAAACTGTTTTTT. This encodes CASSPAVGPEAEKLFF.